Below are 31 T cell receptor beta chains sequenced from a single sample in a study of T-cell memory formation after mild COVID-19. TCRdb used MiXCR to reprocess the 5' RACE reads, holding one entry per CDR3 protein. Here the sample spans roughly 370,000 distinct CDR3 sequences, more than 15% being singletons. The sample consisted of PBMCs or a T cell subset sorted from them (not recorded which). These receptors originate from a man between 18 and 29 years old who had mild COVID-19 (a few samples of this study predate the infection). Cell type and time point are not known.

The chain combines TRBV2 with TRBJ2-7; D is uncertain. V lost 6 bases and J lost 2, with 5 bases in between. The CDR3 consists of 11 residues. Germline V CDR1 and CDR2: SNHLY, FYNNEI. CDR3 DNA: TGTGCCAGCAGAGACGCCTACGAGCAGTACTTC. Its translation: CASRDAYEQYF.

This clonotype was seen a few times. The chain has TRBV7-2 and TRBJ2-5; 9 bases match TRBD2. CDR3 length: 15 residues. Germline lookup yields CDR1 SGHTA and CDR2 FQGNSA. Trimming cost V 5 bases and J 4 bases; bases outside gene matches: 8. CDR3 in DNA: TGTGCCAGCAGCGTGGGCGGGGGGGAAAGAGAGACCCAGTACTTC. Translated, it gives CASSVGGGERETQYF.

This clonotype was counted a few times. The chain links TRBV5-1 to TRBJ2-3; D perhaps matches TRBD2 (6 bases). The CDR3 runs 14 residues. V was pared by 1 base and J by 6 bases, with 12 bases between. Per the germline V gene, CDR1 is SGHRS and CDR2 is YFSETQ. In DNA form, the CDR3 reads TGCGCCAGCAGCTTGACACCTGGAGGGGATACGCAGTATTTT. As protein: CASSLTPGGDTQYF.

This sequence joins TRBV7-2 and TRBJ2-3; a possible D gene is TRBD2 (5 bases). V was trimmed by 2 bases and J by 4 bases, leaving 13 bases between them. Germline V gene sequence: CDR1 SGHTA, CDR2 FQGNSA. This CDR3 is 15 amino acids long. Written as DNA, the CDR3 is TGTGCCAGCAGCTTATGGACGCGTAGCGCAGATACGCAGTATTTT. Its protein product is CASSLWTRSADTQYF.

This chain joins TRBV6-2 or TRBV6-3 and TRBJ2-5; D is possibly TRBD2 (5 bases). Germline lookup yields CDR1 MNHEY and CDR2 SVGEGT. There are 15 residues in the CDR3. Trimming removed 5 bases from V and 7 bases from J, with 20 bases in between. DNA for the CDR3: TGTGCCAGCAGTCTTTCTAGAGGACTCGCGGGGACCCAGTACTTC. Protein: CASSLSRGLAGTQYF.

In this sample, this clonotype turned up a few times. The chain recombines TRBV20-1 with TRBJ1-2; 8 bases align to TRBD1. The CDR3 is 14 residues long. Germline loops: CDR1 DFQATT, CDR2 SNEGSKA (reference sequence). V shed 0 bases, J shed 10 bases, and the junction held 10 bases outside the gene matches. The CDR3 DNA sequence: TGCAGTGCTAGAGATAGTGGACAGGGACGTCTCTACACCTTC. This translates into CSARDSGQGRLYTF.

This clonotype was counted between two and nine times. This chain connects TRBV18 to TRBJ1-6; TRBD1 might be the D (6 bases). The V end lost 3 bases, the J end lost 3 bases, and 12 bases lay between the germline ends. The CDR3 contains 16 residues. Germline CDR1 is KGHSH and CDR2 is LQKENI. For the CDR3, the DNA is TGTGCCAGCTCACCTCAAGACAGGCTCTATAATTCACCCCTCCACTTT. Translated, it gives CASSPQDRLYNSPLHF.

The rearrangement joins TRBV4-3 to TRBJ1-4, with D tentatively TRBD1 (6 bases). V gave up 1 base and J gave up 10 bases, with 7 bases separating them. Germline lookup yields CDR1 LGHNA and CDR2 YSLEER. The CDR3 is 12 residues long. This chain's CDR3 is CASSQVQGKLFF. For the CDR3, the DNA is TGCGCCAGCAGCCAAGTACAGGGAAAACTGTTTTTT.

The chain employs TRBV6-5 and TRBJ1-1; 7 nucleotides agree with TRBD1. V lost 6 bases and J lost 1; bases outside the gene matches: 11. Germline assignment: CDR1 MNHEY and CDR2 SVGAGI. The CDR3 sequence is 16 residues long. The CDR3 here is CASRPGTAKANTEAFF. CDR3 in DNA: TGTGCCAGCAGGCCCGGGACAGCCAAGGCGAACACTGAAGCTTTCTTT.

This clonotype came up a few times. The CDR3 coding sequence is TGTGCCAGCAGTGTGTCAGTCCAAGAGACCCAGTACTTC. This gives the protein CASSVSVQETQYF. This sequence joins TRBV28 and TRBJ2-5; D call uncertain. The CDR3 is 13 amino acids. CDR1 is MDHEN and CDR2 is SYDVKM in the germline V gene. The ends were cut back, 5 bases at V and 1 base at J, with 8 bases in the middle.

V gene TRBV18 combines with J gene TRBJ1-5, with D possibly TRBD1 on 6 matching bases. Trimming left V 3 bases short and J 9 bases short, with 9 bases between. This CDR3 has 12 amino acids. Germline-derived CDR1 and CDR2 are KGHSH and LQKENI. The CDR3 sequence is CASSPGGAPQHF. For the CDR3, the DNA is TGTGCCAGCTCACCGGGGGGGGCGCCCCAGCATTTT.

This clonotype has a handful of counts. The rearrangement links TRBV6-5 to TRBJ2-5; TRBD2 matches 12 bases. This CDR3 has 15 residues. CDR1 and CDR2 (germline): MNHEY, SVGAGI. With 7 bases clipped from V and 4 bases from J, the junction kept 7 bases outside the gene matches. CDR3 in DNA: TGTGCCAGCAATCCACTAGCGGGGGGAACAGAGACCCAGTACTTC. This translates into CASNPLAGGTETQYF.

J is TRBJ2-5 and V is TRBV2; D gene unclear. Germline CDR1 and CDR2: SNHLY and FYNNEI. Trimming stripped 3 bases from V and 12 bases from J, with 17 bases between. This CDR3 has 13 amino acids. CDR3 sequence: CASSDPGPGVKYF. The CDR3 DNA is TGTGCCAGCAGTGACCCCGGGCCTGGCGTCAAGTACTTC. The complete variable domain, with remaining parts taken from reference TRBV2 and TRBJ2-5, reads EPEVTQTPSHQVTQMGQEVILRCVPISNHLYFYWYRQILGQKVEFLVSFYNNEISEKSEIFDDQFSVERPDGSNFTLKIRSTKLEDSAMYFCASSDPGPGVKYFGPGTRLLVL.

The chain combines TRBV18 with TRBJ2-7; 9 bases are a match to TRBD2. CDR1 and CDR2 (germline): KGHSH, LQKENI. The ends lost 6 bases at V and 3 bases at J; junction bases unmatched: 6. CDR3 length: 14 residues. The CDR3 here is CASSLARGGYEQYV. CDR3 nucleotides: TGTGCCAGCTCCCTAGCGCGGGGGGGCTACGAGCAGTACGTC.

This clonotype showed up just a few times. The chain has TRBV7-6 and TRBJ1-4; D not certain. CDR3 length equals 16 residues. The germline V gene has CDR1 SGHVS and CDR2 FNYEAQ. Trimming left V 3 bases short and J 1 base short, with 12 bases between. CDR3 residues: CASSLREVETNEKLFF. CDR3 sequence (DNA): TGTGCCAGCAGCTTGAGGGAGGTGGAAACTAATGAAAAACTGTTTTTT.

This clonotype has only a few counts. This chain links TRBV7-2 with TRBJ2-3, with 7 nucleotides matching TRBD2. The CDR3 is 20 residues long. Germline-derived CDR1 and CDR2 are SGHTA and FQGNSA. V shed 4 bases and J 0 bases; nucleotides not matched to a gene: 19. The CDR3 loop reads CASSSGVPGLAGGSTDTQYF. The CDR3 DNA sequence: TGTGCCAGCAGCTCGGGGGTACCGGGACTCGCCGGGGGGAGCACAGATACGCAGTATTTT.

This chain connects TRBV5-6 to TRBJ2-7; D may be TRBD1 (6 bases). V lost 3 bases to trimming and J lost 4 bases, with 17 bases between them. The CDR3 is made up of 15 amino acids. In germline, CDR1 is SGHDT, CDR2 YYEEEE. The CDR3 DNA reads TGTGCCAGCAGCTGGGGCCTCGGGACAAAATACGAGCAGTACGTC. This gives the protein CASSWGLGTKYEQYV.

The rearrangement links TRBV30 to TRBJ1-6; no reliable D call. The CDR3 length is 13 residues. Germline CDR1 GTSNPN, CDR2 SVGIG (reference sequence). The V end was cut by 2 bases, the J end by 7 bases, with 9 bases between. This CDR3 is CAWSPDDNSPLHF. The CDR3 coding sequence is TGTGCCTGGAGTCCGGACGACAATTCACCCCTCCACTTT.

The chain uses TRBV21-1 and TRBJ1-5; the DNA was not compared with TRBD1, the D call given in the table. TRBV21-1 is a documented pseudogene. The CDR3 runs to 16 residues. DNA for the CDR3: TGTGCCAGCAGCAAAGGTGAGGCAGGGTCCCCCAGGCCCCAGCATTTT. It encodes CASSKGEAGSPRPQHF.

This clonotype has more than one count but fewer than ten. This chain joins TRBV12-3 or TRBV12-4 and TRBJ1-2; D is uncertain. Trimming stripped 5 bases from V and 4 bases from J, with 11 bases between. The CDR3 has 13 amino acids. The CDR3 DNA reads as TGTGCCAGCAGTCCGCTTAGGTTCTATGGCTACACCTTC. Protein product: CASSPLRFYGYTF.

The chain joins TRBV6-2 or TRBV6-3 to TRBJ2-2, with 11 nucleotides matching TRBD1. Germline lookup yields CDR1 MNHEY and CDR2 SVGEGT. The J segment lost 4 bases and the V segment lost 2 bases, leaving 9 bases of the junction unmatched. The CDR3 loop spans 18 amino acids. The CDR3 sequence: CASSYAPGQGASTGELFF. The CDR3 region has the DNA TGTGCCAGCAGTTACGCCCCCGGACAGGGGGCGAGCACCGGGGAGCTGTTTTTT.

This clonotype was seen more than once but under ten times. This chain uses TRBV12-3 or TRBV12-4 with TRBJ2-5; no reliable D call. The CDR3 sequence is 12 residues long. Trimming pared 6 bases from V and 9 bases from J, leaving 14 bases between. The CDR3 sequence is CASRKPAEAQYF. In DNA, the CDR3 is TGTGCCAGCAGGAAGCCCGCCGAGGCCCAGTACTTC.

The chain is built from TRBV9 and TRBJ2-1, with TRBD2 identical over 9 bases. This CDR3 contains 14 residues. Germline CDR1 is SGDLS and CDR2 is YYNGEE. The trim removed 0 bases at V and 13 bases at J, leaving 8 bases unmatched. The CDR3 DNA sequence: TGTGCCAGCAGCGTAGTGGCTAGCGGGGCCCCTCAGTTCTTC. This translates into CASSVVASGAPQFF.

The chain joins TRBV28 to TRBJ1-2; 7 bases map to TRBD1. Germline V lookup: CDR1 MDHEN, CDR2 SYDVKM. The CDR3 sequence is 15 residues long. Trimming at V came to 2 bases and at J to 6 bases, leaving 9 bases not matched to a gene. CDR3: CASSLGAGGSDGYTF. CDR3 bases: TGTGCCAGCAGTTTAGGCGCAGGGGGATCCGATGGCTACACCTTC.

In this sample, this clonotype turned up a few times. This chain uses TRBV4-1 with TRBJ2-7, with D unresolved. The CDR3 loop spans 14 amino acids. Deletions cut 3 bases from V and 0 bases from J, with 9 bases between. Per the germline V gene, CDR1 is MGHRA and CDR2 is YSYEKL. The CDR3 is CASSHLQSSYEQYF. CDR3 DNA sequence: TGCGCCAGCAGCCACCTACAGAGCTCCTACGAGCAGTACTTC.

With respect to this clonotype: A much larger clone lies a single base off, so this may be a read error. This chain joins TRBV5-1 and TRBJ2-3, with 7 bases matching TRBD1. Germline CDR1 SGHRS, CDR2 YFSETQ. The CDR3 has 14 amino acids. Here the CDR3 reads CTSSSGTATDTQYF. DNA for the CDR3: TGCACCAGCAGCTCAGGGACAGCCACAGATACGCAGTATTTT.

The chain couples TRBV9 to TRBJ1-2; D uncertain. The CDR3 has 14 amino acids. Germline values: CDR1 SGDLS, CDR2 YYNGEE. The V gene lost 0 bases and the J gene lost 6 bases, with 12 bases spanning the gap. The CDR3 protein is CASSVAYPRHGYTF. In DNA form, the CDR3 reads TGTGCCAGCAGCGTAGCGTACCCCAGGCATGGCTACACCTTC.

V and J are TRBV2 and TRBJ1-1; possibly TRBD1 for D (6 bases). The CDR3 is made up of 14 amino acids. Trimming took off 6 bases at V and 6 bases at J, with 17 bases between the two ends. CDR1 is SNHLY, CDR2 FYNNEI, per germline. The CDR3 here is CASRSGTLGAEAFF. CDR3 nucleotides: TGTGCCAGCAGATCTGGGACACTGGGTGCTGAAGCTTTCTTT.

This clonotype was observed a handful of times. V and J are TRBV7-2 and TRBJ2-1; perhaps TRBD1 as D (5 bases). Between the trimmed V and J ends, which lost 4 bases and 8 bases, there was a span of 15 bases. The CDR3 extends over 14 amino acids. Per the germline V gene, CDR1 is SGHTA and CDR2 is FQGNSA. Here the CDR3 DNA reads TGTGCCAGCAGCTCCCTCCAGGGTGGGGATGAGCAGTTCTTC. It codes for CASSSLQGGDEQFF.

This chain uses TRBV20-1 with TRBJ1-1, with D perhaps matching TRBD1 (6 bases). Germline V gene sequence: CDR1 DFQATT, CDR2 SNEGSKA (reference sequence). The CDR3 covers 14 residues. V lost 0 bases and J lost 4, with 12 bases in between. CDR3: CSAREGGRGTEAFF. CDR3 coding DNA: TGCAGTGCTAGAGAAGGGGGTAGGGGCACTGAAGCTTTCTTT.

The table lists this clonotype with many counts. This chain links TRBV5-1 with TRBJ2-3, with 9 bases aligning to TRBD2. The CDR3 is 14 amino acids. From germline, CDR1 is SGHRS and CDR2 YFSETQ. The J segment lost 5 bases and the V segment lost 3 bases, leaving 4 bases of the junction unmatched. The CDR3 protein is CASSSRGGGDTQYF. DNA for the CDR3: TGCGCCAGCAGCTCGCGGGGGGGAGGAGATACGCAGTATTTT.